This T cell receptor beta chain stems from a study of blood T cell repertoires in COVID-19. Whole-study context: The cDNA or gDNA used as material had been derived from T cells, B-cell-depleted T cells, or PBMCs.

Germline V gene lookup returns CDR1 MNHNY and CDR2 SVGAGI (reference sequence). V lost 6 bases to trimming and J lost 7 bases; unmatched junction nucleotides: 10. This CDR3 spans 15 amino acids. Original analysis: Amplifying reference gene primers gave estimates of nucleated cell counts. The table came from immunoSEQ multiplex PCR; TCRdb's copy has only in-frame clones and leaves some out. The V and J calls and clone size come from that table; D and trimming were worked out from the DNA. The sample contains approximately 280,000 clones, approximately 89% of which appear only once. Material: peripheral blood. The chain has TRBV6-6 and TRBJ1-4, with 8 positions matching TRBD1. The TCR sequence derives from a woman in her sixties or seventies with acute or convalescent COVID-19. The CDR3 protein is CASSDTGTGGEKLFF. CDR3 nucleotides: TGTGCCAGCAGCGATACAGGGACAGGCGGTGAAAAACTGTTTTTT.